The 27 T cell receptor beta chains presented below share a single source sample, sequenced in a study of T cells after yellow fever vaccination. A single record per CDR3 protein comes from TCRdb applying MiXCR to the 5' RACE reads. Of 150,000 to 200,000 distinct CDR3 sequences listed, approximately 9.9% are singletons. The specimen was CD8+ T cells sorted from PBMCs, collected 15 days after the yellow fever booster vaccination. These receptors were collected from a young man who received the YFV17D yellow fever vaccine.

J is TRBJ2-5 and V is TRBV7-9, with TRBD1 as a possible D gene (5 bases). Germline CDR1 and CDR2: SEHNR and FQNEAQ (reference sequence). The ends were cut back, 2 bases at V and 4 bases at J, with 17 bases in the middle. The CDR3 consists of 16 residues. The CDR3 region is CASSLPPMGPRETQYF. Written as DNA, the CDR3 is TGTGCCAGCAGCTTACCTCCGATGGGGCCCCGAGAGACCCAGTACTTC.

The chain recombines TRBV4-1 with TRBJ1-5; a weak D match, TRBD1 (5 bases). Trimming shortened V by 2 bases and J by 0 bases, and 20 bases separated the two germline ends. The germline V gene has CDR1 MGHRA and CDR2 YSYEKL. The CDR3 loop spans 19 amino acids. DNA for the CDR3: TGCGCCAGCAGCCAACTCCCCCGAGGGGTGGGATATAGCAATCAGCCCCAGCATTTT. Its translation is CASSQLPRGVGYSNQPQHF.

J is TRBJ1-4 and V is TRBV20-1; D might be TRBD1 (5 bases). Deletions cut 4 bases from V and 4 bases from J, with 22 bases between. The CDR3 is 17 amino acids. CDR1 is DFQATT, CDR2 SNEGSKA, per germline (reference sequence). The CDR3 sequence: CSATTPGRLDLNEKLFF. In DNA, the CDR3 is TGCAGTGCTACTACACCGGGACGGCTTGACCTTAATGAAAAACTGTTTTTT.

This clonotype occurred many times. CDR3 sequence reads: CASSYSPKAGELFF. For the CDR3, the DNA is TGTGCCAGCAGTTACTCCCCGAAGGCCGGGGAGCTGTTTTTT. V usage is TRBV6-5 and J usage is TRBJ2-2; no clear D. Per germline, CDR1 MNHEY and CDR2 SVGAGI. The length of the CDR3 is 14 residues. Trimming shortened V by 0 bases and J by 6 bases, and 8 bases separated the two germline ends.

The V call is TRBV7-2, the J call TRBJ1-5, with TRBD1 matching over 11 bases. This CDR3 region has 16 residues. Germline trimming cut 4 bases from V and 1 base from J; bases unmatched to any gene: 3. In germline, CDR1 is SGHTA, CDR2 FQGNSA. CDR3 sequence (DNA): TGTGCCAGCAGCTCCCGGACAGGGGGCAGCAATCAGCCCCAGCATTTT. Translation gives CASSSRTGGSNQPQHF.

This clonotype came up a few times. The chain joins TRBV10-2 to TRBJ2-5; D might be TRBD2 (7 bases). V was clipped by 5 bases and J by 5 bases, with 15 bases between them. Germline V gene data show CDR1 as WSHSY and CDR2 as SAAADI. CDR3 size: 14 residues. The DNA of the CDR3 is TGCGCCAGCAGTCTCCCGGGGGGCCGGGAGACCCAGTACTTC. It codes for CASSLPGGRETQYF.

This clonotype was picked up a small number of times. This chain links TRBV12-3 or TRBV12-4 with TRBJ2-1; the D gene is possibly TRBD2 (6 bases). Trimming took off 5 bases at V and 8 bases at J, with 16 bases between the two ends. The length of the CDR3 is 14 residues. This chain's CDR3 is CASSVTGGVDEQFF. The CDR3 DNA is TGTGCCAGCAGTGTTACAGGAGGGGTTGATGAGCAGTTCTTC.

This clonotype came up many times. The V call is TRBV6-2 or TRBV6-3, the J call TRBJ2-7; D gene ambiguous. Germline CDR1 reads MNHEY; CDR2 reads SVGEGT. The CDR3 spans 14 residues. The V end lost 5 bases, the J end lost 2 bases, and 13 bases lay between the germline ends. CDR3 sequence reads: CASSRPRGAYEQYF. The CDR3 DNA reads TGTGCCAGCAGTCGGCCTCGAGGAGCCTACGAGCAGTACTTC.

The J gene is TRBJ2-5, the V gene TRBV11-2; D gene ambiguous. Between the trimmed V and J ends, which lost 3 bases and 2 bases, there was a span of 13 bases. Germline V gene lookup returns CDR1 SGHAT and CDR2 FQNNGV. The CDR3 totals 15 residues. This CDR3 is CASSLWSAPQETQYF. Written as DNA, the CDR3 is TGTGCCAGCAGCTTGTGGTCCGCGCCACAAGAGACCCAGTACTTC. Supplemented by reference TRBV11-2 and TRBJ2-5, the full variable domain reads EAGVAQSPRYKIIEKRQSVAFWCNPISGHATLYWYQQILGQGPKLLIQFQNNGVVDDSQLPKDRFSAERLKGVDSTLKIQPAKLEDSAVYLCASSLWSAPQETQYFGPGTRLLVL.

Only a few counts were recorded for this clonotype. The J gene is TRBJ2-2, the V gene TRBV27; D gene ambiguous. This CDR3 region has 13 residues. In germline, CDR1 is MNHEY, CDR2 SMNVEV (reference sequence). V was shortened by 2 bases and J by 4 bases, with 5 bases between the two germline ends. The CDR3 DNA follows: TGTGCCAGCAGTTTAGGCAGCACCGGGGAGCTGTTTTTT. This translates into CASSLGSTGELFF.

This clonotype was seen a few times. V gene TRBV7-9 combines with J gene TRBJ2-1; D might be TRBD2 (6 bases). V was trimmed by 6 bases and J by 0 bases, leaving 9 bases between them. There are 14 residues in the CDR3. CDR1 SEHNR and CDR2 FQNEAQ come from the germline V gene (reference sequence). In DNA form, the CDR3 reads TGTGCCAGCAGGTCAGCGGGCTCCTACAATGAGCAGTTCTTC. It is translated as CASRSAGSYNEQFF. The full variable domain, in which reference TRBV7-9 and TRBJ2-1 provide the parts outside the CDR3, is DTGVSQNPRHKITKRGQNVTFRCDPISEHNRLYWYRQTLGQGPEFLTYFQNEAQLEKSRLLSDRFSAERPKGSFSTLEIQRTEQGDSAMYLCASRSAGSYNEQFFGPGTRLTVL.

The chain is built from TRBV6-4 and TRBJ2-7; 8 nucleotides align to TRBD2. The CDR3 is 16 amino acids. Trimming took 2 bases from V and 6 from J; bases not matched to a gene: 12. CDR1 is MRHNA, CDR2 SNTAGT, per germline. The CDR3 is CASSDPTGTRSPEQYV. CDR3 in DNA: TGTGCCAGCAGTGACCCTACCGGGACTAGATCTCCCGAGCAGTACGTC.

This clonotype was observed a handful of times. The chain is built from TRBV12-3 or TRBV12-4 and TRBJ1-3, with 7 bases matching TRBD1. V trimming: 10 bases; J trimming: 1 base; junction bases outside the gene matches: 7. CDR3 length: 14 amino acids. The CDR3 is CATRDSESGNTIYF. As DNA, the CDR3 is TGTGCCACTAGGGACAGTGAATCTGGAAACACCATATATTTT.

This clonotype is a singleton in its sample. DNA of the CDR3: TGTGCCAGCAGCCAGACCCCGGCCAGCCTCTTGGACACTGAAGCTTTCTTT. Translation: CASSQTPASLLDTEAFF. This chain connects TRBV4-2 to TRBJ1-1, with unresolved D. Trimming removed 3 bases from V and 3 bases from J, with 20 bases in between. The CDR3 contains 17 residues. From germline, CDR1 is LGHNA and CDR2 YNFKEQ.

In this sample, this clonotype turned up many times. This rearrangement joins TRBV27 to TRBJ2-6; weak D call: TRBD2 (6 bases). This CDR3 has 15 residues. Germline V gene sequence: CDR1 MNHEY, CDR2 SMNVEV (reference sequence). Trimming took 8 bases from V and 0 from J, leaving 11 bases between them. For the CDR3, the DNA is TGTGCCAGCGCTCGCGGGACCTCTGGGGCCAACGTCCTGACTTTC. Residues: CASARGTSGANVLTF.

The rearrangement links TRBV4-1 to TRBJ1-3; D ambiguous. V was cut by 6 bases and J by 2 bases, with 8 bases left in between. Germline V lookup: CDR1 MGHRA, CDR2 YSYEKL. The CDR3 has 13 amino acids. This CDR3 reads CASRGGPGNTIYF. The CDR3 coding sequence is TGCGCCAGCAGGGGAGGGCCTGGAAACACCATATATTTT.

V is TRBV19 and J is TRBJ2-2; TRBD1 aligns across 7 bases. The CDR3 is 15 amino acids. The germline V gene has CDR1 LNHDA and CDR2 SQIVND (reference sequence). Germline trimming cut 3 bases from V and 6 bases from J; bases unmatched to any gene: 7. CDR3 bases: TGTGCCAGTAGTATCCCGACAGGGCGTCCCGGGGAGCTGTTTTTT. Encoded protein: CASSIPTGRPGELFF.

This clonotype was found many times. The chain has TRBV29-1 and TRBJ2-1, with TRBD1 matching over 7 bases. Germline V gives CDR1 SQVTM, CDR2 ANQGSEA. Germline trimming cut 4 bases from V and 7 bases from J; bases unmatched to any gene: 4. The CDR3 contains 12 residues. CDR3 sequence: CSVVDRANEQFF. Written as DNA, the CDR3 is TGCAGCGTTGTAGACAGGGCGAATGAGCAGTTCTTC.

This clonotype has more than one count but fewer than ten. The V gene is TRBV27, the J gene TRBJ2-1; the match to TRBD1 covers 9 bases. This CDR3 has 14 amino acids. Germline V CDR1 and CDR2: MNHEY, SMNVEV (reference sequence). Germline trimming cut 2 bases from V and 7 bases from J; bases unmatched to any gene: 3. The CDR3: CASSLTGGGNEQFF. The CDR3 coding sequence is TGTGCCAGCAGTTTAACAGGGGGCGGGAATGAGCAGTTCTTC.

This clonotype was detected a few times. The chain links TRBV29-1 to TRBJ2-2, with TRBD1 matching 9 bases. The CDR3 covers 13 residues. CDR1 is SQVTM, CDR2 ANQGSEA, per germline. Germline trimming cut 6 bases from V and 4 bases from J; bases unmatched to any gene: 3. The CDR3 spells CSVGQGATGELFF. The CDR3 bases are TGCAGCGTGGGACAGGGTGCCACCGGGGAGCTGTTTTTT.

This clonotype was counted between two and nine times. This chain joins TRBV5-1 and TRBJ1-1; TRBD1 agrees at 7 bases. With V trimmed by 7 bases and J by 1 base, 10 bases remained unmatched. CDR3 length equals 15 residues. Per germline, CDR1 SGHRS and CDR2 YFSETQ. The CDR3 DNA reads as TGCGCCAGCTCCTTGGAGGGGGCGGAGAACACTGAAGCTTTCTTT. This gives the protein CASSLEGAENTEAFF.

This clonotype was seen more than once but under ten times. The rearrangement links TRBV6-6 to TRBJ2-2; D remains unclear. The V end lost 0 bases, the J end lost 3 bases, and 8 bases lay between the germline ends. Germline V gene sequence: CDR1 MNHNY, CDR2 SVGAGI (reference sequence). This CDR3 has 15 amino acids. The CDR3 spells CASSYSSWHTGELFF. In DNA, the CDR3 is TGTGCCAGCAGTTACTCGTCCTGGCACACCGGGGAGCTGTTTTTT.

This clonotype was detected a few times. This sequence may be a read error, since a much larger clone differs from it by one base. The V call is TRBV7-2, the J call TRBJ1-2, with a weak D call TRBD1 (5 bases). Germline CDR1 and CDR2: SGHTA and FQGNSA. The CDR3 is made up of 16 amino acids. The CDR3 region has the DNA TGTGCCAGCAGCCCCCCTTGGGGCTCGACTAACTATAGCTACACCTTC. This encodes CASSPPWGSTNYSYTF.

The rearrangement uses TRBV27 and TRBJ2-5; D not certain. The CDR3 runs to 14 residues. V was pared by 0 bases and J by 2 bases, with 7 bases between. Germline CDR1 and CDR2: MNHEY and SMNVEV (reference sequence). The CDR3 protein is CASSLSVRQETQYF. The CDR3 nucleotides read TGTGCCAGCAGTTTATCGGTCAGACAAGAGACCCAGTACTTC.

The chain recombines TRBV29-1 with TRBJ2-1; D is tentatively TRBD1 or TRBD2 (6 bases each). The germline V gene has CDR1 SQVTM and CDR2 ANQGSEA. V lost 7 bases and J lost 3, with 19 bases in between. This CDR3 is 15 amino acids long. The CDR3 nucleotides read TGCAGCGAAATGGGGGGCAGGGACAACTACAATGAGCAGTTCTTC. It translates to CSEMGGRDNYNEQFF.

This clonotype was seen ten or more times. The chain is built from TRBV5-1 and TRBJ2-1; 7 bases match TRBD1. The CDR3 spans 14 residues. The trim removed 0 bases at V and 8 bases at J, leaving 5 bases unmatched. Per the germline V gene, CDR1 is SGHRS and CDR2 is YFSETQ. The CDR3 loop reads CASSLEGAPDEQFF. CDR3 DNA sequence: TGCGCCAGCAGCTTGGAGGGGGCCCCCGATGAGCAGTTCTTC.

Here the CDR3 DNA reads TGTGCCAGCAGTTCGGGACTTCGGGGCACAGATACGCAGTATTTT. Translated, it gives CASSSGLRGTDTQYF. This sequence joins TRBV12-3 or TRBV12-4 and TRBJ2-3, with a possible D match to TRBD2 (6 bases). CDR3 size: 15 residues. The V gene lost 4 bases and the J gene lost 1 base, with 12 bases spanning the gap.